This T cell receptor (beta chain) came from a study of T cell repertoires in cytomegalovirus infection (dated by TCRdb to about 2019). Regarding the study in general: Recently identified HLA-C-restricted CMV epitopes, whose presentation resists viral immunomodulation, were targeted by peptide stimulations together with well-studied HLA-B-restricted epitopes. Donor HLA type was relevant to the analysis, as public TCR beta signatures indicated carriage of CMV infection together with the matching HLA type. Study-wide findings and limitations: The ex vivo response was dominated by HLA-C-restricted CMV-specific TCR beta clonotypes, which also provided the single most frequent clonotype in two of eight donors. In both this cohort and an independent cohort of some 370 donors, the cumulative frequency of public TCR beta family members distinguished carriers of CMV infection plus the relevant HLA type.

At least ten counts were recorded for this clonotype. Its antigen remains undetermined. Qualities for individual bases were not recorded, and no much larger clone is one base off. The instrument given in TCRdb is Illumina HiSeq 1500. TCRdb reran the public reads through fastp at Q25 and MiXCR, keeping productive beta chains. All rows with the same CDR3 protein become a single entry with the most common DNA and genes. Within this sample are about 480,000 distinct CDR3 sequences, with around a third of them counted one time only. The ten largest clones take up about 17% of the sample. This specimen's treatment or condition label, interpreted: in vitro stimulation with specific CMV peptide epitopes to enrich CMV-specific T cells. The germline V gene yields SGHVS for CDR1 and FNYEAQ for CDR2. From V the trimming removes 5 bases and from J it removes 2 bases, while the gene matches leave 3 bases of the junction unaccounted for. The CDR3 covers 14 residues, taking in both the cysteine and the phenylalanine. The read is trimmed to its CDR3 DNA, 42 bases read in frame from base 1.

This receptor was taken from a human donor in good health (CMV status not recorded). Some clones in this sample may be carry-over from other donors' samples. This receptor chain uses TRBV7-6 and TRBJ1-3, with 7 middle bases fitting TRBD1. This material consisted of cultured PBMCs, taken from culture after CMV antigen stimulation. The DNA sequence is given as TGTGCCAGCAGCCCGGGGACAGCTGGAAACACCATATATTTT. It is translated as CASSPGTAGNTIYF. When the CDR3 is completed using the reference TRBV7-6 and TRBJ1-3 genes on either side, the full variable domain is GAGVSQSPRYKVTKRGQDVALRCDPISGHVSLYWYRQALGQGPEFLTYFNYEAQQDKSGLPNDRFSAERPEGSISTLTIQRTEQRDSAMYRCASSPGTAGNTIYFGEGSWLTVV.